This T cell receptor beta chain was identified during a study of blood T cell repertoires in COVID-19. Turning to the study itself: The United States, Italy and Spain provided the acute and convalescent COVID-19 samples. PBMCs, B-cell-depleted T cells, or T cells were the source of the cDNA or gDNA that made up the material.

TCRdb keeps only in-frame clones here, not all; method: immunoSEQ multiplex PCR. The table has 190,000 or so clones, roughly 90% seen once. The material sequenced was peripheral blood. The sequence came from a man in his fifties or sixties with acute or convalescent COVID-19.

The CDR3 nucleotides are TGTGCCAGCAGCTCCCGGACAGGGTCCAATGAGCAGTTCTTC. This codes for CASSSRTGSNEQFF. J is TRBJ2-1 and V is TRBV7-3; TRBD1 matches at 8 bases. This CDR3 spans 14 amino acids. CDR1 and CDR2 (germline): SGHTA, FQGTGA. V lost 4 bases and J lost 6; bases outside the gene matches: 5.